The count of the clone carrying this T cell receptor (beta chain) is one. This CDR3 spans 13 amino acids. Trimming took 7 bases from V and 6 from J; bases not matched to a gene: 5. Germline V gene sequence: CDR1 SNHLY, CDR2 FYNNEI. This specimen belongs to a study of blood T cell repertoires in COVID-19. The overall study: Material from acute and convalescent COVID-19 was sourced from the United States, Italy and Spain. In each case, the material was cDNA or gDNA derived from T cells, B-cell-depleted T cells, or PBMCs.

Source study methods: Cell counts per sample came from amplifying reference gene primers. The data were produced by immunoSEQ multiplex PCR, yet TCRdb's version contains in-frame clones alone and is incomplete. That table gives V, J and clone size, and the DNA gave D and trimming. The data contain 55,000 or so clones, about 89% of them seen just once; the ten biggest clones take up 6.9%. The origin of this receptor is a man between 60 and 75 years old with active or convalescent COVID-19. V is TRBV2 and J is TRBJ1-1; TRBD1 aligns across 10 bases. What was sequenced was peripheral blood. The CDR3 is CASTAGQGAEAFF. The DNA of the CDR3 is TGTGCCAGCACCGCCGGACAGGGGGCTGAAGCTTTCTTT.